These T cell receptor beta chains were read from a single sample in a study of blood T cells in healthy people across ages. TCRdb reprocessed the 5' RACE reads via MiXCR and lists one record per CDR3 protein. The sample shows about 970,000 distinct CDR3 sequences, just over 50% of them seen only once. Sequences were obtained from blood. The source of these receptors is a woman aged 60 to 75 in good health. The CDR3 runs from the conserved cysteine through the conserved F or W. The D gene is left open where the match is weak. A clone size is listed for some rows: how often the clone was seen (once, few, many), or a class if it is expanded.

TRBJ2-7 TRBD2 TRBV20-1 - 14 TGCAGTGCTAGGGTAACTAGCGGAAATTACGAGCAGTACTTC CSARVTSGNYEQYF
TRBJ2-7 - TRBV29-1 - 12 TGCAGCGTTTCGGGACCCGCCTACGAGCAGTACTTC CSVSGPAYEQYF
TRBJ1-4 - TRBV3-1 - 14 TGTGCCAGCAGCCGCGATGGGACCGGGGGGATGCTGTTTTTT CASSRDGTGGMLFF
TRBJ2-4 TRBD2 TRBV20-1 - 13 TGCAGTGCTACTAGCGGGAGGTTGGTTGAGCAGTACTTC CSATSGRLVEQYF
TRBJ2-5 - TRBV15 few 13 TGTGCCACCAGCAGCTTGAAACAGGAGACCCAGTACTTC CATSSLKQETQYF
TRBJ2-3 - TRBV18 few 15 TGTGCCAGCTCACCGGACGTGGGGCAGTCAGATACGCAGTATTTT CASSPDVGQSDTQYF
TRBJ2-4 - TRBV3-1 - 16 TGTGCCAGCAGCCAAGAGGGGGCGGGTATGCAGCCCATTCAGTACTTC CASSQEGAGMQPIQYF
TRBJ2-5 - TRBV6-2/TRBV6-3 few 11 TGTGCCAGCAGTTACGGAGGGGTCAAGTACTTC CASSYGGVKYF
TRBJ2-5 TRBD2 TRBV5-1 few 16 TGCGCCAGCAGCTACGGGACTAGCGGGAACGGGGAGACCCAGTACTTC CASSYGTSGNGETQYF
TRBJ2-5 - TRBV7-8 - 15 TGTGCCAGCATATATGGGGCTCTGGTACAAGAGACCCAGTACTTC CASIYGALVQETQYF
TRBJ2-1 TRBD2 TRBV12-3/TRBV12-4 few 16 TGTGCCAGCAGGGGAACTAGCGGGAGCTCCTACAATGAGCAGTTCTTC CASRGTSGSSYNEQFF
TRBJ2-3 - TRBV12-3/TRBV12-4 - 14 TGTGCCAGCAGTGCCGGGACGCCGCGAGATACGCAGTATTTT CASSAGTPRDTQYF
TRBJ2-1 - TRBV6-2/TRBV6-3 - 15 TGTGCCAGCAGTTATCCCCGGCTCTCCTACAATGAGCAGTTCTTC CASSYPRLSYNEQFF
TRBJ2-5 TRBD1 TRBV29-1 - 13 TGCAGCGTGACCGGGACAGGGGAAGAGATCCAGTACTTC CSVTGTGEEIQYF
TRBJ1-4 - TRBV20-1 once 15 TGCAGTGCTGACCGGGACGCTCAATTAGGGGAAAAACTGTTTTTT CSADRDAQLGEKLFF
TRBJ2-1 TRBD1 TRBV12-3/TRBV12-4 few 11 TGTGCCAGTCAACAGGGGGGCGAGCAGTTCTTC CASQQGGEQFF
TRBJ2-5 - TRBV25-1 many 12 TGTGCCAGCACCGGGGTACAAGAGACCCAGTACTTC CASTGVQETQYF
TRBJ2-5 TRBD2 TRBV5-1 - 15 TGCGCCAGCAGCTTAGAAGCGGGAGATTTTGATGAGCAGTACTTC CASSLEAGDFDEQYF
TRBJ2-3 TRBD2 TRBV7-2 - 17 TGTGCCAGCAGCTGGGGCCTAGCGGGAGAAGGGGCAGCTACGCAGTATTTT CASSWGLAGEGAATQYF
TRBJ2-7 TRBD1 TRBV7-9 once 16 TGTGCCAGCAGCTTAACAGAAAGGACAGGGGGCTACGAGCAGTACTTC CASSLTERTGGYEQYF
TRBJ1-2 - TRBV19 - 15 TGTGCCAGTATAGGTCTGTGGGGGGCGAACTATGGCTACACCTTC CASIGLWGANYGYTF
TRBJ2-7 TRBD1 TRBV7-2 - 15 TGTGCCAGCAGCTTGGGAGACAGGGTTCGACACGAGCAGTACTTC CASSLGDRVRHEQYF
TRBJ2-3 TRBD2 TRBV7-2 - 17 TGTGCCAGCAGCTTGGGGGGCGGGAGGAATCCCCCAGATACGCAGTATTTT CASSLGGGRNPPDTQYF
TRBJ1-2 - TRBV7-2 many 13 TGTGCCAGCAGCTTTCGTGGAGGCTATGGCTACACCTTC CASSFRGGYGYTF
TRBJ2-3 - TRBV20-1 - 16 TGCAGTGCTAGAGATTGGGGGGACCCAGAGACAGATACGCAGTATTTT CSARDWGDPETDTQYF
TRBJ2-5 - TRBV7-9 - 18 TGTGCCAGCAGCTTGGGCCTGACACGGGACTCACGGACGGAGACCCAGTACTTC CASSLGLTRDSRTETQYF
TRBJ1-2 - TRBV9 - 13 TGTGCCAGCAGCGTAGGACAGGACTATGGCTACACCTTC CASSVGQDYGYTF
TRBJ2-5 TRBD2 TRBV20-1 few 18 TGCAGTGCTTCTCCGACACTAGCGGAGGGGATTGGGGGGGAGACCCAGTACTTC CSASPTLAEGIGGETQYF
TRBJ2-7 - TRBV7-6 - 12 TGTGCCAGCAGCCGAGGGGGGGGCGAGCAGTACTTC CASSRGGGEQYF
TRBJ2-3 TRBD1 TRBV5-5 few 15 TGTGCCAGCAGCCCGGGACAGACGAACACAGATACGCAGTATTTT CASSPGQTNTDTQYF
TRBJ2-7 - TRBV4-3 - 15 TGCGCCAGCAGCCATTTTTTAGCGGTCTCCTACGAGCAGTACTTC CASSHFLAVSYEQYF
TRBJ2-3 TRBD2 TRBV7-2 once 15 TGTGCCAGCAGCTTTAGCGGGAGGACCACAGATGCGCAGTATTTT CASSFSGRTTDAQYF
TRBJ2-7 TRBD1 TRBV28 once 14 TGTGCCAGCAGGCTACAGGGGAAAGTTTACGAGCAGTACTTC CASRLQGKVYEQYF
TRBJ1-4 - TRBV5-1 - 16 TGCGCCAGCAGCTTGGGGTCAGGGGCTCGTAATGAAAAACTGTTTTTT CASSLGSGARNEKLFF